In this sample, the clone carrying this T cell receptor beta chain turned up many times. The antigen is not known. The V end was cut by 3 bases, the J end by 1 base, with 13 bases between. Germline V gene data show CDR1 as SGDLS and CDR2 as YYNGEE. The CDR3 extends over 15 amino acids. The data stem from a study of CD8 T cells in ankylosing spondylitis. With molecular barcodes, quantitative 5'-RACE was used to make the TCR beta libraries. TCRdb analysed the 5' RACE reads with MiXCR anew, one entry per CDR3 protein. The profile shows some 9,400 distinct CDR3 sequences, around 6% of them singletons. The study's findings and limits: There was a TCR beta motif, made of 7 to 9 highly homologous variants, that appeared characteristic of ankylosing spondylitis blood. Prior work had noted some motif variants in reactive arthritis blood and synovial fluid.

The receptor was derived from a female donor with ankylosing spondylitis or in good health (not recorded which). The chain recombines TRBV9 with TRBJ2-5; possible D gene TRBD1, 5 bases. Source material: blood, either unsorted or a sorted T cell fraction (not recorded which). CDR3 residues: CASSAPQDSQETQYF. The CDR3 bases are TGTGCCAGCAGCGCCCCTCAAGACAGCCAAGAGACCCAGTACTTC.